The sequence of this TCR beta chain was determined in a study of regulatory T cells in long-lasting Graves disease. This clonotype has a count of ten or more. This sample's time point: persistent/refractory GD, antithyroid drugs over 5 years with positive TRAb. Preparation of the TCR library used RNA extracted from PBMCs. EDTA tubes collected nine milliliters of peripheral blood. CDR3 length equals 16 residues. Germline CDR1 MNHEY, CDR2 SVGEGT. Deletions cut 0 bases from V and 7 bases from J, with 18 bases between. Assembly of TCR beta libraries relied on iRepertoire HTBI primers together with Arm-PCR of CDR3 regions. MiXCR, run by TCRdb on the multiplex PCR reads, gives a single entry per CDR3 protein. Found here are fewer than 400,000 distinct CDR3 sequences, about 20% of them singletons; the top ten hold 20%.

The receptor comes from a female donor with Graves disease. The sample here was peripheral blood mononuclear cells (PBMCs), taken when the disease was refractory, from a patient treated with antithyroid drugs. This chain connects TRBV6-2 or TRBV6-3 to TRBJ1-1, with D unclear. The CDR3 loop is CASSYSSSMVESEAFF. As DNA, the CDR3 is TGTGCCAGCAGTTACTCAAGCTCAATGGTTGAGAGTGAAGCTTTCTTT.